A selection of T cell receptor beta chains follows, all from one sample in a study of technical replicates of blood from a handful of donors. Assay used: immunoSEQ multiplex PCR; TCRdb lists only in-frame clones, some missing. This sample has 75,000 to 100,000 clones, with around nine tenths found just once. The sequenced sample was T cells isolated from PBMCs. These receptors all come from a human donor in good health. Each CDR3 is given with its conserved first and last residue. Each record gives: J gene, clone size, V gene, D gene, CDR3 protein, CDR3 DNA. A D gene is named only where the DNA matches it firmly. Not all rows give a size; the values are once, few, many and, for expanded clones, a class.

j_call: TRBJ2-2; clone_size: -; v_call: TRBV6-6; d_call: TRBD1; cdr3_aa: CASRWDRSTGELFF; cdr3_nt: TGTGCCAGCAGATGGGACAGATCCACCGGGGAGCTGTTTTTT
j_call: TRBJ2-6; clone_size: once; v_call: TRBV5-1; d_call: TRBD2; cdr3_aa: CASRSGDLGANVLTF; cdr3_nt: TGCGCCAGCAGAAGCGGGGATCTCGGGGCCAACGTCCTGACTTTC
j_call: TRBJ2-7; clone_size: -; v_call: TRBV5-1; d_call: -; cdr3_aa: CASSLAERAYEQYF; cdr3_nt: TGCGCCAGCAGCTTGGCCGAGCGGGCCTACGAGCAGTACTTC
j_call: TRBJ2-2; clone_size: -; v_call: TRBV6-1; d_call: TRBD2; cdr3_aa: CASSSGLHTGELFF; cdr3_nt: TGTGCCAGCAGTTCGGGACTACACACCGGGGAGCTGTTTTTT
j_call: TRBJ2-7; clone_size: -; v_call: TRBV6-1; d_call: TRBD1; cdr3_aa: CASRTEDRGYEQYF; cdr3_nt: TGTGCCAGCAGGACCGAGGACAGGGGTTACGAGCAGTACTTC
j_call: TRBJ1-3; clone_size: -; v_call: TRBV7-6; d_call: -; cdr3_aa: CASSRTYKQGLGSGNTIYF; cdr3_nt: TGTGCCAGCAGCCGAACATATAAACAGGGTCTCGGGTCTGGAAACACCATATATTTT
j_call: TRBJ1-1; clone_size: -; v_call: TRBV25-1; d_call: TRBD1; cdr3_aa: CASTQGGTEAFF; cdr3_nt: TGTGCCAGCACCCAGGGGGGCACTGAAGCTTTCTTT
j_call: TRBJ1-1; clone_size: -; v_call: TRBV15; d_call: -; cdr3_aa: CATQSQGQEAFF; cdr3_nt: TGTGCCACTCAATCACAGGGCCAGGAGGCTTTCTTT
j_call: TRBJ1-1; clone_size: -; v_call: TRBV18; d_call: TRBD1; cdr3_aa: CASSPTGTVNTEAFF; cdr3_nt: TGTGCCAGCTCACCAACCGGGACAGTGAACACTGAAGCTTTCTTT
j_call: TRBJ2-7; clone_size: -; v_call: TRBV6-1; d_call: -; cdr3_aa: CASSELRGPYEQYF; cdr3_nt: TGTGCCAGCAGTGAACTGCGGGGACCATACGAGCAGTACTTC
j_call: TRBJ2-2; clone_size: few; v_call: TRBV7-9; d_call: -; cdr3_aa: CASSPPLGELFF; cdr3_nt: TGTGCCAGCAGCCCTCCTCTCGGGGAGCTGTTTTTT
j_call: TRBJ2-3; clone_size: -; v_call: TRBV5-1; d_call: -; cdr3_aa: CASSFSKALARSTDTQYF; cdr3_nt: TGCGCCAGCAGCTTCTCAAAGGCACTAGCTCGAAGCACAGATACGCAGTATTTT
j_call: TRBJ2-5; clone_size: -; v_call: TRBV5-1; d_call: TRBD1; cdr3_aa: CASSLLGGGETQYF; cdr3_nt: TGCGCCAGCAGCTTGCTAGGGGGCGGAGAGACCCAGTACTTC
j_call: TRBJ2-1; clone_size: -; v_call: TRBV27; d_call: TRBD2; cdr3_aa: CASSPAAGGPYNEQFF; cdr3_nt: TGTGCCAGCAGTCCTGCCGCGGGAGGGCCCTACAATGAGCAGTTCTTC
j_call: TRBJ1-2; clone_size: -; v_call: TRBV6-5; d_call: -; cdr3_aa: CASSYSKGFGYGYTF; cdr3_nt: TGTGCCAGCAGTTACTCTAAGGGGTTCGGCTATGGCTACACCTTC
j_call: TRBJ1-5; clone_size: -; v_call: TRBV6-1; d_call: TRBD1; cdr3_aa: CASSEMRQGFQPQHF; cdr3_nt: TGTGCCAGCAGTGAGATGAGACAGGGATTTCAGCCCCAGCATTTT
j_call: TRBJ2-5; clone_size: -; v_call: TRBV4-1; d_call: TRBD1; cdr3_aa: CASSHRLQGTETQYF; cdr3_nt: TGCGCCAGCAGCCACCGACTACAGGGGACGGAGACCCAGTACTTC
j_call: TRBJ1-1; clone_size: -; v_call: TRBV19; d_call: TRBD1; cdr3_aa: CASKTGGTEAFF; cdr3_nt: TGTGCCAGTAAGACAGGGGGGACTGAAGCTTTCTTT
j_call: TRBJ2-7; clone_size: -; v_call: TRBV13; d_call: TRBD2; cdr3_aa: CASSLQAGVGEQYF; cdr3_nt: TGTGCCAGCAGCTTGCAAGCGGGAGTGGGCGAGCAGTACTTC
j_call: TRBJ2-2; clone_size: -; v_call: TRBV25-1; d_call: TRBD1; cdr3_aa: CASSKLTGATGELFF; cdr3_nt: TGTGCCAGCAGTAAACTCACAGGGGCCACCGGGGAGCTGTTTTTT
j_call: TRBJ2-3; clone_size: -; v_call: TRBV7-8; d_call: -; cdr3_aa: CASSKRPEADTQYF; cdr3_nt: TGTGCCAGCAGCAAGAGGCCTGAGGCGGATACGCAGTATTTT
j_call: TRBJ1-1; clone_size: -; v_call: TRBV5-8; d_call: -; cdr3_aa: CATARRPLNTEAFF; cdr3_nt: TGTGCCACAGCTAGAAGACCCTTGAACACTGAAGCTTTCTTT
j_call: TRBJ1-2; clone_size: -; v_call: TRBV6-1; d_call: TRBD1; cdr3_aa: CASSESLQGARGYTF; cdr3_nt: TGTGCCAGCAGTGAAAGCCTGCAGGGGGCGCGTGGCTACACCTTC
j_call: TRBJ2-7; clone_size: -; v_call: TRBV5-1; d_call: TRBD2; cdr3_aa: CASSPASGKNYEQYF; cdr3_nt: TGCGCCAGCAGCCCGGCTAGCGGGAAGAACTACGAGCAGTACTTC
j_call: TRBJ2-3; clone_size: -; v_call: TRBV6-5; d_call: TRBD2; cdr3_aa: CASNRAGAGTDTQYF; cdr3_nt: TGTGCCAGCAACCGGGCGGGAGCGGGCACAGATACGCAGTATTTT
j_call: TRBJ2-5; clone_size: -; v_call: TRBV5-1; d_call: -; cdr3_aa: CASSEIYQETQYF; cdr3_nt: TGCGCCAGCAGTGAGATTTACCAAGAGACCCAGTACTTC
j_call: TRBJ1-2; clone_size: once; v_call: TRBV28; d_call: -; cdr3_aa: CASRSGAVYGYTF; cdr3_nt: TGTGCCAGCAGATCAGGTGCTGTCTATGGCTACACCTTC
j_call: TRBJ1-1; clone_size: -; v_call: TRBV2; d_call: -; cdr3_aa: CASRASGLKNTEAFF; cdr3_nt: TGTGCCAGCAGAGCATCGGGACTGAAGAACACTGAAGCTTTCTTT
j_call: TRBJ2-1; clone_size: -; v_call: TRBV11-2; d_call: TRBD2; cdr3_aa: CASSVGPSGYNEQFF; cdr3_nt: TGTGCCAGCAGCGTGGGTCCTAGCGGATACAATGAGCAGTTCTTC
j_call: TRBJ2-5; clone_size: -; v_call: TRBV4-1; d_call: -; cdr3_aa: CASSQYGAGTQYF; cdr3_nt: TGCGCCAGCAGCCAATATGGTGCGGGGACCCAGTACTTC
j_call: TRBJ2-2; clone_size: -; v_call: TRBV11-2; d_call: TRBD1; cdr3_aa: CASSLGRQGSGELFF; cdr3_nt: TGTGCCAGCAGCTTAGGCCGACAGGGATCGGGGGAGCTGTTTTTT
j_call: TRBJ2-5; clone_size: -; v_call: TRBV11-1; d_call: TRBD2; cdr3_aa: CASSVTGTSVQETQYF; cdr3_nt: TGTGCCAGCAGCGTAACCGGGACTAGCGTCCAAGAGACCCAGTACTTC
j_call: TRBJ2-2; clone_size: once; v_call: TRBV27; d_call: -; cdr3_aa: CASSFLGQGGNTGELFF; cdr3_nt: TGTGCCAGCAGTTTTTTAGGGCAGGGAGGGAACACCGGGGAGCTGTTTTTT
j_call: TRBJ2-1; clone_size: -; v_call: TRBV19; d_call: TRBD1; cdr3_aa: CASSSLQGVNEQFF; cdr3_nt: TGTGCCAGTAGTTCCCTACAGGGGGTGAATGAGCAGTTCTTC
j_call: TRBJ1-2; clone_size: -; v_call: TRBV2; d_call: -; cdr3_aa: CASSESTTVAGYTF; cdr3_nt: TGTGCCAGCAGTGAATCCACCACTGTTGCTGGCTACACCTTC
j_call: TRBJ2-5; clone_size: once; v_call: TRBV23-1; d_call: TRBD1; cdr3_aa: CASSLTGGARKETQYF; cdr3_nt: TGCGCCAGCAGTCTAACAGGGGGCGCACGGAAAGAGACCCAGTACTTC
j_call: TRBJ1-5; clone_size: few; v_call: TRBV5-6; d_call: TRBD1; cdr3_aa: CASSLGTGTVPQHF; cdr3_nt: TGTGCCAGCAGCTTGGGGACAGGGACAGTTCCCCAGCATTTT
j_call: TRBJ1-4; clone_size: -; v_call: TRBV28; d_call: TRBD1; cdr3_aa: CASKTGGAWEKLFF; cdr3_nt: TGTGCCAGCAAGACAGGGGGCGCCTGGGAAAAACTGTTTTTT
j_call: TRBJ2-3; clone_size: -; v_call: TRBV5-1; d_call: -; cdr3_aa: CASSLGPGGSTDTQYF; cdr3_nt: TGCGCCAGCAGCTTAGGCCCTGGGGGGAGCACAGATACGCAGTATTTT
j_call: TRBJ1-1; clone_size: -; v_call: TRBV6-6; d_call: TRBD1; cdr3_aa: CASRKGARTEAFF; cdr3_nt: TGTGCCAGCAGAAAGGGGGCCAGGACTGAAGCTTTCTTT
j_call: TRBJ2-2; clone_size: -; v_call: TRBV4-1; d_call: TRBD2; cdr3_aa: CASSTSGRGYTGELFF; cdr3_nt: TGCGCCAGCAGCACCAGCGGGAGAGGGTACACCGGGGAGCTGTTTTTT
j_call: TRBJ1-1; clone_size: few; v_call: TRBV30; d_call: TRBD1; cdr3_aa: CAWSPQGKGTEAFF; cdr3_nt: TGTGCCTGGAGTCCACAGGGGAAAGGCACTGAAGCTTTCTTT
j_call: TRBJ2-7; clone_size: -; v_call: TRBV27; d_call: -; cdr3_aa: CASSLRGEPTYEQYF; cdr3_nt: TGTGCCAGCAGTTTACGCGGGGAGCCCACCTACGAGCAGTACTTC
j_call: TRBJ2-7; clone_size: -; v_call: TRBV7-8; d_call: -; cdr3_aa: CASSLRGGTSYEQYF; cdr3_nt: TGTGCCAGCAGCTTAAGAGGGGGAACCTCCTACGAGCAGTACTTC
j_call: TRBJ2-2; clone_size: -; v_call: TRBV7-3; d_call: -; cdr3_aa: CASSLNGGSNTGELFF; cdr3_nt: TGTGCCAGCAGCTTAAACGGGGGTTCGAACACCGGGGAGCTGTTTTTT
j_call: TRBJ2-7; clone_size: -; v_call: TRBV7-6; d_call: TRBD2; cdr3_aa: CASSLGGSTYEQYF; cdr3_nt: TGTGCCAGCAGCTTGGGGGGGAGCACCTACGAGCAGTACTTC
j_call: TRBJ1-2; clone_size: -; v_call: TRBV18; d_call: -; cdr3_aa: CASSPPAGDNYGYTF; cdr3_nt: TGTGCCAGCTCACCACCGGCAGGGGACAACTATGGCTACACCTTC
j_call: TRBJ2-7; clone_size: -; v_call: TRBV5-1; d_call: -; cdr3_aa: CASSLLAGTYEQYF; cdr3_nt: TGCGCCAGCAGCTTGCTTGCAGGAACCTACGAGCAGTACTTC
j_call: TRBJ1-1; clone_size: -; v_call: TRBV7-9; d_call: -; cdr3_aa: CASSDFYGEGADTEAFF; cdr3_nt: TGTGCCAGCAGTGACTTTTATGGAGAGGGCGCGGACACTGAAGCTTTCTTT
j_call: TRBJ1-4; clone_size: -; v_call: TRBV9; d_call: -; cdr3_aa: CASSVGTYEKLFF; cdr3_nt: TGTGCCAGCAGCGTAGGGACATATGAAAAACTGTTTTTT
j_call: TRBJ2-7; clone_size: -; v_call: TRBV19; d_call: -; cdr3_aa: CASSIQGREQYF; cdr3_nt: TGTGCCAGTAGTATCCAGGGTCGAGAGCAGTACTTC
j_call: TRBJ2-3; clone_size: -; v_call: TRBV11-1; d_call: -; cdr3_aa: CATSSRESFGASADTQYF; cdr3_nt: TGTGCCACGAGTTCCCGCGAGTCCTTTGGTGCCTCGGCAGATACGCAGTATTTT
j_call: TRBJ1-5; clone_size: -; v_call: TRBV5-6; d_call: -; cdr3_aa: CASSQGHGQPQHF; cdr3_nt: TGTGCCAGCAGCCAGGGACATGGTCAGCCCCAGCATTTT
j_call: TRBJ1-3; clone_size: -; v_call: TRBV12-5; d_call: -; cdr3_aa: CASGFNGKFSGNTIYF; cdr3_nt: TGTGCTAGTGGTTTTAACGGGAAGTTTTCAGGAAACACCATATATTTT
j_call: TRBJ1-3; clone_size: few; v_call: TRBV28; d_call: -; cdr3_aa: CASSFQGSGNTIYF; cdr3_nt: TGTGCCAGCAGCTTTCAGGGCTCTGGAAACACCATATATTTT